Listed here are 13 T cell receptor beta chains from one sample, sequenced in a study of beta chain features in type 1 diabetes. Expressed TCRB transcripts were sequenced, since all the RNA that had been isolated was reverse transcribed. Assay: immunoSEQ multiplex PCR; the TCRdb copy retains only in-frame clones and omits some. This sample has about 140,000 clones, with about 9.7% found just once. The sample taken for sequencing was central memory CD4+ T cells from blood. The receptors come from a woman between 40 and 55 years old in good health.

This clone was observed a handful of times. The V gene is TRBV6-1, the J gene TRBJ2-1; 9 bases match TRBD1. The CDR3 totals 14 residues. Germline V gene sequence: CDR1 MNHNS, CDR2 SASEGT. Germline trimming cut 5 bases from V and 6 bases from J; bases unmatched to any gene: 5. The CDR3, as DNA: TGTGCCAGCAGTCTAGACAGGGGGGCCAATGAGCAGTTCTTC. This encodes CASSLDRGANEQFF.

This clone has a handful of counts. The chain recombines TRBV6-5 with TRBJ2-7; D perhaps matches TRBD1 (5 bases). The V end lost 7 bases, the J end lost 5 bases, and 21 bases lay between the germline ends. The CDR3 is 15 amino acids. Germline V gives CDR1 MNHEY, CDR2 SVGAGI. This CDR3 is CASTQLGWGRHEQYF. In nucleotides, the CDR3 is TGTGCCAGCACCCAACTCGGGTGGGGCCGGCACGAGCAGTACTTC.

J is TRBJ1-4 and V is TRBV5-1; 7 bases are shared with TRBD1. This CDR3 region has 15 residues. The trim removed 2 bases at V and 5 bases at J, leaving 6 bases unmatched. Germline CDR1 and CDR2: SGHRS and YFSETQ. The CDR3 here is CASSFTGAPNEKLFF. The CDR3 DNA reads TGCGCCAGCAGCTTTACAGGGGCACCGAATGAAAAACTGTTTTTT.

The sample holds a few counts of this clone. The chain recombines TRBV7-2 with TRBJ1-5; D not resolved. CDR3 length equals 14 residues. The germline V gene has CDR1 SGHTA and CDR2 FQGNSA. The V end lost 1 base, the J end lost 3 bases, and 7 bases lay between the germline ends. CDR3 bases: TGTGCCAGCAGCTTAGTCCCAGACAATCAGCCCCAGCATTTT. This codes for CASSLVPDNQPQHF.

V gene TRBV12-5 combines with J gene TRBJ2-1, with 10 bases aligning to TRBD2. CDR1 is LGHNT, CDR2 FRNRAP, per germline. Trimming removed 8 bases from V and 6 bases from J; junction bases left unmatched: 7. The CDR3 totals 14 residues. The CDR3 bases are TGTGCTAGTTCTGAGAGCGGGGGGGCCAATGAGCAGTTCTTC. Translation: CASSESGGANEQFF.

This clone occurred a few times. The chain is built from TRBV6-5 and TRBJ2-1, with a possible D match to TRBD1 (6 bases). Germline loops: CDR1 MNHEY, CDR2 SVGAGI. The CDR3 sequence is 13 residues long. V shed 6 bases and J shed 9 bases, with 15 bases lying between them. The DNA of the CDR3 is TGTGCCAGCAGCCGCATGGCGGACAGTGAGCAGTTCTTC. It codes for CASSRMADSEQFF.

The chain is built from TRBV19 and TRBJ1-2, with D possibly being TRBD1 (5 bases). Between the trimmed V and J ends, which lost 3 bases and 2 bases, there was a span of 13 bases. Germline assignment: CDR1 LNHDA and CDR2 SQIVND (reference sequence). CDR3 length: 15 amino acids. The CDR3 coding sequence is TGTGCCAGTAGTATCTTGACAGCTACCAACTATGGCTACACCTTC. Translating it yields CASSILTATNYGYTF.

The J gene is TRBJ2-1, the V gene TRBV11-2; TRBD1 aligns across 10 bases. CDR3 size: 16 residues. V was clipped by 5 bases and J by 7 bases; unmatched bases: 11. Germline CDR1 reads SGHAT; CDR2 reads FQNNGV. The DNA of the CDR3 is TGTGCCAGCAGCCGTGCCCCGGGACAGGGGTGGAATGAGCAGTTCTTC. It codes for CASSRAPGQGWNEQFF.

This rearrangement joins TRBV29-1 to TRBJ2-7; 10 bases agree with TRBD1. J lost 7 bases, V lost 4 bases, and 4 bases had no gene match. The CDR3 length is 12 residues. Germline V gene sequence: CDR1 SQVTM, CDR2 ANQGSEA. The CDR3 nucleotides are TGCAGCGTTGGACAGGGGGCGGGGGAGCAGTACTTC. This sequence encodes CSVGQGAGEQYF.

The chain carries TRBV28 and TRBJ1-5, with D possibly matching TRBD1 (5 bases). This CDR3 is 12 amino acids long. Per the germline V gene, CDR1 is MDHEN and CDR2 is SYDVKM. V was trimmed by 5 bases and J by 8 bases, leaving 10 bases between them. The CDR3: CASSGGAEPQHF. CDR3 in DNA: TGTGCCAGCAGTGGTGGGGCCGAGCCCCAGCATTTT.

DNA for the CDR3: TGTGCCAGCACCAACGCGGGACAGGGTCGCCTAGAGCAGTTCTTC. It translates to CASTNAGQGRLEQFF. The chain joins TRBV6-5 to TRBJ2-1; 9 bases fit TRBD1. J lost 10 bases, V lost 7 bases, and 14 bases had no gene match. The CDR3 covers 15 residues. The V gene's germline CDR1 is MNHEY and CDR2 SVGAGI.

CDR3 sequence (DNA): TGTGCCAGCAGCTTAATCGAGAATCAGCCCCAGCATTTT. Encoded protein: CASSLIENQPQHF. V is TRBV11-2 and J is TRBJ1-5; unclear D gene. V was shortened by 2 bases and J by 4 bases, with 6 bases between the two germline ends. CDR3 length: 13 amino acids. CDR1 is SGHAT and CDR2 is FQNNGV in the germline V gene.

This chain links TRBV21-1 with TRBJ1-2; TRBD1 reflects the table's D call only, with no check against the DNA. TRBV21-1 is described as a pseudogene. This CDR3 is built from 16 residues. The CDR3, as DNA: TGTGCCAGCAGCAAAGTCGGCCGGGACAGGGGGGGTGGCTACACCTTC. Translation: CASSKVGRDRGGGYTF.